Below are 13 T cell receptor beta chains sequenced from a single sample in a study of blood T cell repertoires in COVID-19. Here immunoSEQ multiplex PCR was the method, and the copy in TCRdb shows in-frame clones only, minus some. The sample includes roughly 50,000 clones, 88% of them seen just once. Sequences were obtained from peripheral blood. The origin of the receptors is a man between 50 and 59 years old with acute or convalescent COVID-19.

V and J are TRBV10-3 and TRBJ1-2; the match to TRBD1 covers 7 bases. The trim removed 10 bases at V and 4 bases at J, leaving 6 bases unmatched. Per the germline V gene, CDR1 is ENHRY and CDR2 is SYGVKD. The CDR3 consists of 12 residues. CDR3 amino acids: CATEDRSYGYTF. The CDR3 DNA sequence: TGTGCCACGGAGGACAGGAGCTATGGCTACACCTTC.

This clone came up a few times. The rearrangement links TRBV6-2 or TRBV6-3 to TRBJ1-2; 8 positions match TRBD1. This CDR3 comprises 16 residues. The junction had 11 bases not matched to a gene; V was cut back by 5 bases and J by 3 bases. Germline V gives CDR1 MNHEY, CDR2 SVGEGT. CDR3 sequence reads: CASSPWTGFVDYGYTF. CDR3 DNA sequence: TGTGCCAGCAGTCCCTGGACAGGGTTCGTCGACTATGGCTACACCTTC.

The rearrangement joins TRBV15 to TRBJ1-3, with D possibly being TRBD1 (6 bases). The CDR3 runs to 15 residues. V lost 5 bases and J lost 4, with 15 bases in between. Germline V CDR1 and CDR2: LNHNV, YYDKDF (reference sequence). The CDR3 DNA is TGTGCCACCAGCGATGACCAGGGGCTGGGAAACACCATATATTTT. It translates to CATSDDQGLGNTIYF.

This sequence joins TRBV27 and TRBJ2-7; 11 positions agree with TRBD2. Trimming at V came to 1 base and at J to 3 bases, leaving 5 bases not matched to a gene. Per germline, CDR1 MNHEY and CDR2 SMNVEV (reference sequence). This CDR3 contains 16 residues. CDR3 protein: CASSLFSGRASYEQYF. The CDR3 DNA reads TGTGCCAGCAGTTTATTTAGCGGGAGGGCGAGCTACGAGCAGTACTTC.

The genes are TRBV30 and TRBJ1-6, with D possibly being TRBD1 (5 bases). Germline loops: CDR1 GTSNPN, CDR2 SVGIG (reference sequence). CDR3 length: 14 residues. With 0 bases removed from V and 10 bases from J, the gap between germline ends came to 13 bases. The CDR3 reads CAWSVGGVGSPLHF. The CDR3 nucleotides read TGTGCCTGGAGTGTAGGAGGGGTAGGGTCACCCCTCCACTTT. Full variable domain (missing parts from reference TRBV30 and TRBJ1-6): SQTIHQWPATLVQPVGSPLSLECTVEGTSNPNLYWYRQAAGRGLQLLFYSVGIGQISSEVPQNLSASRPQDRQFILSSKKLLLSDSGFYLCAWSVGGVGSPLHFGNGTRLTVT.

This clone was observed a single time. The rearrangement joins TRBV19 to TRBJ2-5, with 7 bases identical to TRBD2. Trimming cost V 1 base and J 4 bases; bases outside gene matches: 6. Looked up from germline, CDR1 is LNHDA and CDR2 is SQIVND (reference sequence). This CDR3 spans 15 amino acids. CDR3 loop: CASSIGGGRGETQYF. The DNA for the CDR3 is TGTGCCAGTAGTATAGGGGGAGGGAGGGGAGAGACCCAGTACTTC.

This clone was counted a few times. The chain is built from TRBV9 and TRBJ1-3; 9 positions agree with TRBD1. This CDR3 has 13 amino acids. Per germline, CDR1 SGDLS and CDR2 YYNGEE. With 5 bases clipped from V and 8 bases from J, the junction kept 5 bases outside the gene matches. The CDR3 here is CASRRTGVDTIYF. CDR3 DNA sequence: TGTGCCAGCAGACGGACAGGGGTAGACACCATATATTTT.

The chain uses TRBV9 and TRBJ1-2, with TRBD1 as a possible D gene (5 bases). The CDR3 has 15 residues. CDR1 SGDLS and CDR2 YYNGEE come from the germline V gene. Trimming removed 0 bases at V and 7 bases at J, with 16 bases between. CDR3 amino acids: CASSVGSSPRGGYTF. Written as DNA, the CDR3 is TGTGCCAGCAGCGTAGGATCCAGCCCAAGGGGTGGCTACACCTTC.

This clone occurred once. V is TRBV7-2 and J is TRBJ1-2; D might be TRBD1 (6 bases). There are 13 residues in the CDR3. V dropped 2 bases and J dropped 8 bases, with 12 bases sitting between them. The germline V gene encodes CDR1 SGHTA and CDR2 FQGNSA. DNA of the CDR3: TGTGCCAGCAGCTTACAGGGGCAGGGGGGCTACACCTTC. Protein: CASSLQGQGGYTF.

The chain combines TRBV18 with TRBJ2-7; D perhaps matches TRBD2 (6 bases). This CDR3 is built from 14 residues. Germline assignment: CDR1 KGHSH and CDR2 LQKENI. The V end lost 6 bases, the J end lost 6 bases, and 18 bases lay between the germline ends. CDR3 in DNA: TGTGCCAGCTCCGAGACTAGGATTTCGTTCGAGCAGTACTTC. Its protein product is CASSETRISFEQYF.

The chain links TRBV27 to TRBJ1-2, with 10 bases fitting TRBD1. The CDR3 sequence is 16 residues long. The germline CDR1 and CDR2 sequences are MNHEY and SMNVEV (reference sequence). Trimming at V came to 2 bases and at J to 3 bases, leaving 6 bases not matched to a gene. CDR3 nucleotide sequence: TGTGCCAGCAGTTTAGTCCGGACAGGGGGGGACTATGGCTACACCTTC. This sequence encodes CASSLVRTGGDYGYTF.

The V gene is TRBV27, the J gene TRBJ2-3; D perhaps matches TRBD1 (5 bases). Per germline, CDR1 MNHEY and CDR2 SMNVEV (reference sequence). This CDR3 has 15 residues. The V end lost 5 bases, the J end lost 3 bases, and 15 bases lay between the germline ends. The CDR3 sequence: CASSQLKPGTDTQYF. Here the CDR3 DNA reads TGTGCCAGCAGTCAATTGAAACCAGGGACAGATACGCAGTATTTT.

CDR3 in amino acids: CASSYGGAGGAEAFF. Written as DNA, the CDR3 is TGTGCCAGCAGTTACGGTGGGGCAGGGGGAGCTGAAGCTTTCTTT. The chain combines TRBV6-2 or TRBV6-3 with TRBJ1-1; 7 nucleotides align to TRBD1. Germline trimming cut 2 bases from V and 6 bases from J; bases unmatched to any gene: 9. Germline CDR1 and CDR2: MNHEY and SVGEGT. There are 15 residues in the CDR3.